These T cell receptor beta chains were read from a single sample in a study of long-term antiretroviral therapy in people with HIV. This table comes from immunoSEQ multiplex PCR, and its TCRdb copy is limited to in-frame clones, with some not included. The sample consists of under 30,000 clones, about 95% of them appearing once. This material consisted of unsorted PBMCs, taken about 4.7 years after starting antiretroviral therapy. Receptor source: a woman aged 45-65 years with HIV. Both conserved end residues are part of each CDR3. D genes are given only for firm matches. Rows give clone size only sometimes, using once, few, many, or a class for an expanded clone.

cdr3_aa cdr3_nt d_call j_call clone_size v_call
CASSSSRGRIPDTQYF TGTGCCAGCAGCTCCTCGAGGGGGAGGATCCCAGATACGCAGTATTTT NA TRBJ2-3 NA TRBV5-4
CASSSDGGFEQYF TGTGCCAGCAGTTCGGACGGCGGCTTCGAGCAGTACTTC NA TRBJ2-7 once TRBV7-9
CASSETIKGAKHNEQFF TGTGCCAGCAGTGAAACCATCAAGGGGGCGAAACACAATGAGCAGTTCTTC TRBD1 TRBJ2-1 NA TRBV6-1
CATSKRDHSYEQYF TGTGCCACCAGCAAGAGGGACCATTCCTACGAGCAGTACTTC NA TRBJ2-7 NA TRBV15
CASSLVAGSYNEQFF TGTGCCAGCAGCTTAGTAGCGGGATCCTACAATGAGCAGTTCTTC TRBD2 TRBJ2-1 NA TRBV11-3
CASSQETLGTVISYEQYF TGTGCCAGCAGCCAAGAAACCCTCGGGACAGTCATCTCCTACGAGCAGTACTTC TRBD1 TRBJ2-7 NA TRBV4-2
CASREFRITDTQYF TGTGCCAGCAGGGAGTTCAGGATCACAGATACGCAGTATTTT NA TRBJ2-3 NA TRBV27
CASSEDSLTGELFF TGTGCCAGCAGTGAAGACAGTCTAACCGGGGAGCTGTTTTTT NA TRBJ2-2 NA TRBV2
CASSYDTGELFF TGTGCCAGCAGTTACGACACCGGGGAGCTGTTTTTT NA TRBJ2-2 few TRBV6-5
CASSPQFVAAGTDTQYF TGTGCCAGCTCACCTCAATTTGTCGCGGCGGGCACAGATACGCAGTATTTT NA TRBJ2-3 NA TRBV18
CASSPPLTGEQYF TGTGCCAGCTCACCACCTCTCACAGGCGAGCAGTACTTC NA TRBJ2-7 NA TRBV18
CASSLEAGRHEQFF TGTGCCAGCAGCTTGGAGGCAGGGAGGCATGAGCAGTTCTTC NA TRBJ2-1 NA TRBV5-5
CASSYSQGRYGYTF TGTGCCAGCAGTTACTCACAGGGACGCTATGGCTACACCTTC NA TRBJ1-2 NA TRBV6-5
CASSSWLAGGSWNEQFF TGTGCCAGTAGTTCGTGGCTAGCGGGAGGTTCATGGAATGAGCAGTTCTTC TRBD2 TRBJ2-1 NA TRBV19
CASSYRDSVYNEQFF TGTGCCAGCAGCTACCGGGACAGCGTTTACAATGAGCAGTTCTTC TRBD1 TRBJ2-1 NA TRBV7-2
CASSLESQGEAFF TGTGCCAGCAGCTTAGAATCACAGGGGGAAGCTTTCTTT TRBD1 TRBJ1-1 NA TRBV7-9
CASRGVEAFF TGTGCCAGCAGGGGGGTTGAAGCTTTCTTT NA TRBJ1-1 few TRBV2
CASSTLASLGEQYF TGTGCCAGTAGTACCCTAGCGTCTTTAGGTGAGCAGTACTTC NA TRBJ2-7 once TRBV19
CASGSGLAGVFDTQYF TGTGCTAGTGGCTCAGGACTAGCGGGTGTCTTCGATACGCAGTATTTT TRBD2 TRBJ2-3 NA TRBV12-5
CASSLTGTEQYF TGTGCCAGCAGCCTGACAGGGACCGAGCAGTACTTC TRBD1 TRBJ2-7 NA TRBV6-6
CASSYSMTGSRNTIYF TGTGCCAGCAGTTACTCGATGACGGGATCGCGAAACACCATATATTTT NA TRBJ1-3 NA TRBV6-5
CASSLVTSGEYTGELFF TGTGCCAGCAGCTTAGTGACTAGCGGGGAATACACCGGGGAGCTGTTTTTT TRBD2 TRBJ2-2 NA TRBV7-9
CASSWNRAGETQYF TGTGCCAGTAGTTGGAACAGGGCTGGAGAGACCCAGTACTTC NA TRBJ2-5 NA TRBV19
CASSSWTSRNEQFF TGTGCCAGCAGCTCCTGGACTAGCAGGAATGAGCAGTTCTTC TRBD2 TRBJ2-1 NA TRBV9
CASSQSLAGGHEQYF TGCGCCAGCAGCCAGTCACTAGCGGGAGGGCACGAGCAGTACTTC TRBD2 TRBJ2-7 NA TRBV4-3